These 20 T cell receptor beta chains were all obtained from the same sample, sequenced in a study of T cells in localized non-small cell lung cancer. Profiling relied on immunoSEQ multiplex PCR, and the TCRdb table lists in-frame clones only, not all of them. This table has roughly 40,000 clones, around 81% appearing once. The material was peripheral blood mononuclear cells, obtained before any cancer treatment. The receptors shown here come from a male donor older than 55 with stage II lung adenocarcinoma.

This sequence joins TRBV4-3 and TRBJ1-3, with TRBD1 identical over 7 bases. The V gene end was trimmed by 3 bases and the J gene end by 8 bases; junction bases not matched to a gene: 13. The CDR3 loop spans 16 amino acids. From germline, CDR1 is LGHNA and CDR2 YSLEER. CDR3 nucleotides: TGCGCCAGCAGCCAGGGGCTGGGACAGACGATGGACACCATATATTTT. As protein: CASSQGLGQTMDTIYF.

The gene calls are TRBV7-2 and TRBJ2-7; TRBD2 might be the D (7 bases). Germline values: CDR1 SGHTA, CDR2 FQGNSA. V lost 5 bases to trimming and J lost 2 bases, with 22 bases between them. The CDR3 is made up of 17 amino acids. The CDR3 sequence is CASSRRGGPLTAYEQYF. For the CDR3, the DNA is TGTGCCAGCAGCCGCAGGGGAGGGCCGTTAACCGCCTACGAGCAGTACTTC. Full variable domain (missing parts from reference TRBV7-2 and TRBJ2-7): GAGVSQSPSNKVTEKGKDVELRCDPISGHTALYWYRQSLGQGLEFLIYFQGNSAPDKSGLPSDRFSAERTGGSVSTLTIQRTQQEDSAVYLCASSRRGGPLTAYEQYFGPGTRLTVT.

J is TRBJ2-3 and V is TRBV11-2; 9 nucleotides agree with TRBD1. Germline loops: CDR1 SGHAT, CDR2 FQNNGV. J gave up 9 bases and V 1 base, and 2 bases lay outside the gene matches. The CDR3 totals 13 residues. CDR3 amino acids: CASSLVGQGTQYF. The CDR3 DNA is TGTGCCAGCAGCTTAGTGGGACAGGGCACGCAGTATTTT.

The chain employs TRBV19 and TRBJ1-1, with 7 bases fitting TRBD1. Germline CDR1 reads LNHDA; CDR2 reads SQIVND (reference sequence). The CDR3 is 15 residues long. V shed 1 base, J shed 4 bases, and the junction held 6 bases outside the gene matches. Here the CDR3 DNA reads TGTGCCAGTAGTATAGTAAAGGGGGCCGGCACTGAAGCTTTCTTT. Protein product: CASSIVKGAGTEAFF.

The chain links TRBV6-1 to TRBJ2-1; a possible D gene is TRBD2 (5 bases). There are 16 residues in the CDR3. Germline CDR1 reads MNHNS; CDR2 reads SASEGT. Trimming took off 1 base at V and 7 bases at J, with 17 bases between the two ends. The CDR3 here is CASSEVWRQSGNEQFF. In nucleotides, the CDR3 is TGTGCCAGCAGTGAAGTATGGAGGCAGTCTGGGAATGAGCAGTTCTTC.

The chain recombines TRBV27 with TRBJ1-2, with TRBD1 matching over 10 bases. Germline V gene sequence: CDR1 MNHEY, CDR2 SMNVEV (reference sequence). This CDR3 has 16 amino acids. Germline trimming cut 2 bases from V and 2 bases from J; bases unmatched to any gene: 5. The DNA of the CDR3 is TGTGCCAGCAGTTTAACAAGGGACAGGGGCAACTATGGCTACACCTTC. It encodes CASSLTRDRGNYGYTF.

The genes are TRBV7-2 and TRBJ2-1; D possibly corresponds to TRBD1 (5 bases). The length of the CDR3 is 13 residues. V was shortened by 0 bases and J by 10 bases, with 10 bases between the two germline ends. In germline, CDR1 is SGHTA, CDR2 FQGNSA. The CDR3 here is CASSLAGQDEQFF. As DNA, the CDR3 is TGTGCCAGCAGCTTAGCGGGGCAAGACGAGCAGTTCTTC.

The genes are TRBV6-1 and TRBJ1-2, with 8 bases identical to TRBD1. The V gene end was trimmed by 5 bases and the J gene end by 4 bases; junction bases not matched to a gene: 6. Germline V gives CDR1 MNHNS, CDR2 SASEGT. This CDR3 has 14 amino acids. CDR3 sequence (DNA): TGTGCCAGCAGTAAGACAGGGGTGACCTATGGCTACACCTTC. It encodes CASSKTGVTYGYTF.

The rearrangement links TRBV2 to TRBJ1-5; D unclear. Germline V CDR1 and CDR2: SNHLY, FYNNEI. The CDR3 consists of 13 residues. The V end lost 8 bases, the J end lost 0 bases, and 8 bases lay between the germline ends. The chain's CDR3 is CASHSYSNQPQHF. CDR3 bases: TGTGCCAGCCATAGTTATAGCAATCAGCCCCAGCATTTT.

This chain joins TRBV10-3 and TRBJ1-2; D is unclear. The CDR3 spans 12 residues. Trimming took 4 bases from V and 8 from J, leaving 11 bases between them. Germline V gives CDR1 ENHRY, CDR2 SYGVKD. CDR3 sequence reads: CAISGPGGGYTF. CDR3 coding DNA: TGTGCCATCAGTGGCCCGGGAGGGGGCTACACCTTC.

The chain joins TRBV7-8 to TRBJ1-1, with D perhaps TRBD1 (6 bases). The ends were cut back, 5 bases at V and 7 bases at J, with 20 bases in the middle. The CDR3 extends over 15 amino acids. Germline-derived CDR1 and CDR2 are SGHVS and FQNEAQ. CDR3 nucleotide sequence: TGTGCCAGCAGCCCCACTTTATGGGGGCGGGATGAAGCTTTCTTT. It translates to CASSPTLWGRDEAFF.

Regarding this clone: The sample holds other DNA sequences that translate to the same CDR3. The CDR3 is CASSPGLEETQYF. CDR3 nucleotide sequence: TGTGCCAGCTCACCGGGGCTTGAAGAGACCCAGTACTTC. The chain recombines TRBV18 with TRBJ2-5, with D perhaps TRBD1 (5 bases). The V end lost 3 bases, the J end lost 3 bases, and 8 bases lay between the germline ends. CDR3 length: 13 amino acids. The germline gives CDR1 KGHSH, CDR2 LQKENI.

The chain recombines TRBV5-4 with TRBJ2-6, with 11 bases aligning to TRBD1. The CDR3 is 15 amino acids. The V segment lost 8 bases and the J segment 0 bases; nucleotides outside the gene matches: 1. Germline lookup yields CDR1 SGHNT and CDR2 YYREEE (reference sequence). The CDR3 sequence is CASGTGGSGANVLTF. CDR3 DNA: TGTGCCAGTGGGACAGGGGGCTCTGGGGCCAACGTCCTGACTTTC.

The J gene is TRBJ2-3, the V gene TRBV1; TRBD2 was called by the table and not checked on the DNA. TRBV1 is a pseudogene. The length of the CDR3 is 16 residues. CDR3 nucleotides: TGCACCAGCAGAGGGAGGCTAGCGGGACAGGCAGATACGCAGTATTTT. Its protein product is CTSRGRLAGQADTQYF.

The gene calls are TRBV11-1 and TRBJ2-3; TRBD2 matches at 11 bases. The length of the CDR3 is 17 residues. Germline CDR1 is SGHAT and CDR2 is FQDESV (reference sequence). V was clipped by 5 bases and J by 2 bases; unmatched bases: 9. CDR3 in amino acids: CASSDTTTSGATDTQYF. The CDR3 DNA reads TGTGCCAGCAGCGACACAACGACTAGCGGGGCCACAGATACGCAGTATTTT.

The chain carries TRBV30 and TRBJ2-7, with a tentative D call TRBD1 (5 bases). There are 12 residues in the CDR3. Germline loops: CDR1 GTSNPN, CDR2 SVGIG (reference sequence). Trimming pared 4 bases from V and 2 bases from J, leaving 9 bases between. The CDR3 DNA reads TGTGCCTGGACCCGCAGGGCCTACGAGCAGTACTTC. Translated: CAWTRRAYEQYF.

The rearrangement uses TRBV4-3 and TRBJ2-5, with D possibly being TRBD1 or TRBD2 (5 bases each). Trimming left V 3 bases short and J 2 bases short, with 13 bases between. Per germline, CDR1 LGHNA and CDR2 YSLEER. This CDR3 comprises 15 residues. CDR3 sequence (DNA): TGCGCCAGCAGCCAGAGGGACGGGGAACAAGAGACCCAGTACTTC. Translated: CASSQRDGEQETQYF.

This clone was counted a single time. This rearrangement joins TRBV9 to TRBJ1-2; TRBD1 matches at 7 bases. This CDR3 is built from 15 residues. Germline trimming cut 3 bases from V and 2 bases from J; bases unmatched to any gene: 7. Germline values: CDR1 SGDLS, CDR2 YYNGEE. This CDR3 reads CASSGQGRVNYGYTF. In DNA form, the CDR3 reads TGTGCCAGCAGCGGACAGGGTCGGGTGAACTATGGCTACACCTTC.

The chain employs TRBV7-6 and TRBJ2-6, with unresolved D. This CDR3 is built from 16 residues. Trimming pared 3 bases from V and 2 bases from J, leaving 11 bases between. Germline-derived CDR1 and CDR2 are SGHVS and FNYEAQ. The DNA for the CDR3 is TGTGCCAGCAGCTTTTCTTCCGTCACTGGGGCCAACGTCCTGACTTTC. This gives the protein CASSFSSVTGANVLTF.

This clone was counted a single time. The CDR3 DNA reads as TGTGCCAGCAGCTTTGGGGAAAGCTCCTACAATGAGCAGTTCTTC. Its translation is CASSFGESSYNEQFF. The V and J genes are TRBV7-9 and TRBJ2-1; D not resolved. Deletions cut 3 bases from V and 0 bases from J, with 9 bases between. The CDR3 covers 15 residues. The germline gives CDR1 SEHNR, CDR2 FQNEAQ (reference sequence).